The following is a T cell receptor (beta chain) sequence with its context. Its antigen is not identified. The data stem from a study of blood T cells in healthy people across ages. Primers used in a second PCR of about 7 to 11 cycles were a sample-barcoded 5' primer and a J-beta primer mix. The yield of each sample was at least 2.5 million CDR3-containing paired-end reads. TCRdb fed the 5' RACE reads into MiXCR, producing one record per CDR3 protein. The table lists about 560,000 distinct CDR3 sequences, 27% of them singletons. Germline-derived CDR1 and CDR2 are MNHEY and SMNVEV (reference sequence). The CDR3 runs to 13 residues. Study-wide results and caveats: Older age coincided with a roughly linear decline in TCR beta diversity per million T cells.

The data also belong to a second study, concerning T cells of mothers and their children. That work adds: At a rate of about 1.5 ug per 15 ul, cDNA synthesis received all of the extracted RNA.

The receptor comes from a boy younger than 10 in good health. This chain links TRBV27 with TRBJ2-5; D is perhaps TRBD2 (6 bases). The J call may not be correct, given that the DNA end is closer to TRBJ2-1. Sequencing was performed on blood. This CDR3 reads CASSFSGDNEQFF. The CDR3 DNA follows: TGTGCCAGCAGTTTTAGCGGCGACAATGAGCAGTTCTTC.